The table lists the clone carrying this TCR beta chain with a few counts. Its antigen is as yet unknown. Pregnant or lactating patients were excluded, as were those with uncontrolled infection or other autoimmune disease. On the basis of clinical symptoms, serum thyroxine and TRAb, thyroid ultrasound and orbital computed tomography, diagnoses were made. This sample was taken from a study of T cells in Graves' hyperthyroidism and ophthalmopathy. Broader study findings: Blood also carried most thyroid clonotypes expanded above 0.001. With a median lead of approximately 6 months before onset, the model predicted ophthalmopathy.

There were TCR beta CDR3 regions amplified from RNA transcripts. The HTBI primer set drove a first-round RT-PCR of the TCR CDR3. TCRdb redid the calling of the multiplex PCR reads with MiXCR, one entry per CDR3 protein. Counted here are 550,000 to 700,000 distinct CDR3 sequences, under 60% occurring once; the ten biggest clones make up over 15%. Material: peripheral blood or thyroid tissue (not recorded which). This sequence was found in an adult woman with Graves' disease, either hyperthyroidism or ophthalmopathy (not recorded which).

The CDR3 DNA sequence: TGTGCCAGCAGCCAAGGGGGACACTCTAACTATGGCTACACCTTC. It specifies CASSQGGHSNYGYTF. The rearrangement links TRBV7-8 to TRBJ1-2; TRBD1 is a possible D gene (6 bases). This CDR3 is 15 amino acids long. Germline V gene sequence: CDR1 SGHVS, CDR2 FQNEAQ. Trimming pared 5 bases from V and 0 bases from J, leaving 13 bases between.